The 32 T cell receptor beta chains given below trace back to one sample, sequenced in a study of CXCR3-negative and CXCR3-positive naive CD8 T cells. The antigens of these receptors remain unknown. TRB cDNA libraries were made by UMI-labeled 5' RACE. For each CDR3 protein, TCRdb gives one entry from its re-call of the 5' RACE reads, without DNA. The sample totals tens of thousands of distinct CDR3 sequences. Study-level results: Against CXCR3-negative naive cells, CXCR3-positive naive cells showed more hydrophobic TRB CDR3s.

The sequencing sample was made of naive CXCR3+ CD8+ T cells from blood. As to subset: CD45RO-CCR7+CD27+CD95- naive CD8+ T cells expressing CXCR3 (TNR3+). The receptors were sampled from a human donor in good health. Some clones in this sample may be carry-over from other donors' samples.

The chain links TRBV4-1 to TRBJ1-3; there is no DNA to check the TCRdb D call of TRBD1. Germline CDR1 MGHRA, CDR2 YSYEKL. This CDR3 has 16 amino acids. The CDR3 is CASSPPETEARNTIYF.

CDR3 residues: CASSLWGTGELFF. The chain links TRBV5-1 to TRBJ2-2. Per germline, CDR1 SGHRS and CDR2 YFSETQ. The CDR3 loop spans 13 amino acids.

The chain employs TRBV14 and TRBJ2-1. Germline V gene lookup returns CDR1 SGHDN and CDR2 FVKESK. This CDR3 has 15 residues. CDR3 amino acids: CASSQESRFASEQFF.

The chain is built from TRBV4-1 and TRBJ2-7; TCRdb lists TRBD2, though no DNA is available to test this call. The germline V gene has CDR1 MGHRA and CDR2 YSYEKL. CDR3 length equals 16 residues. This CDR3 is CASSQESAGLTYEQYF.

The V call is TRBV19, the J call TRBJ2-6. The CDR3 is 15 residues long. Germline V lookup: CDR1 LNHDA, CDR2 SQIVND (reference sequence). This CDR3 reads CASSMDFSGANVLTF.

The gene calls are TRBV28 and TRBJ2-7; TCRdb's D call, TRBD1, is unchecked because there is no DNA. The germline V gene has CDR1 MDHEN and CDR2 SYDVKM. The CDR3 sequence is 14 residues long. This chain's CDR3 is CASTSDRGAYEQYF. Using reference TRBV28 and TRBJ2-7 for the parts outside the CDR3, the full variable domain is DVKVTQSSRYLVKRTGEKVFLECVQDMDHENMFWYRQDPGLGLRLIYFSYDVKMKEKGDIPEGYSVSREKKERFSLILESASTNQTSMYLCASTSDRGAYEQYFGPGTRLTVT.

This chain links TRBV29-1 with TRBJ2-2. The CDR3 length is 12 residues. The germline V gene has CDR1 SQVTM and CDR2 ANQGSEA. CDR3 in amino acids: CSVPRNTGELFF.

V and J are TRBV28 and TRBJ2-1. CDR1 and CDR2 from the germline V gene are MDHEN and SYDVKM. The CDR3 spans 15 residues. The CDR3 sequence: CASSFILGSYNEQFF.

This CDR3 is CASSASTGTSSYEQYF. J is TRBJ2-7 and V is TRBV7-9; TCRdb's D gene call, TRBD2, goes unchecked for lack of DNA. The CDR3 totals 16 residues. CDR1 is SEHNR and CDR2 is FQNEAQ in the germline V gene (reference sequence).

The rearrangement joins TRBV4-3 to TRBJ1-4; no DNA is available, so the TRBD1 call from TCRdb remains unchecked. Germline CDR1 reads LGHNA; CDR2 reads YSLEER. The CDR3 consists of 17 residues. CDR3 amino acids: CASSQGLGGQGAEKLFF.

The chain couples TRBV19 to TRBJ2-5; the D call from TCRdb, TRBD2, cannot be confirmed without DNA. Per germline, CDR1 LNHDA and CDR2 SQIVND (reference sequence). CDR3 length: 13 amino acids. The CDR3 reads CASSIIEGETQYF. Looking up the rest from reference TRBV19 and TRBJ2-5 gives the full variable domain: DGGITQSPKYLFRKEGQNVTLSCEQNLNHDAMYWYRQDPGQGLRLIYYSQIVNDFQKGDIAEGYSVSREKKESFPLTVTSAQKNPTAFYLCASSIIEGETQYFGPGTRLLVL.

CDR3 loop: CATSRGDSYEQYF. The V gene is TRBV15, the J gene TRBJ2-7; absent DNA, TCRdb's TRBD1 call cannot be checked. Germline lookup yields CDR1 LNHNV and CDR2 YYDKDF (reference sequence). The CDR3 spans 13 residues.

The gene calls are TRBV29-1 and TRBJ2-2; without DNA, the TCRdb call of TRBD1 cannot be checked. In germline, CDR1 is SQVTM, CDR2 ANQGSEA. The CDR3 runs to 16 residues. Here the CDR3 reads CSVEDHKQGVPGELFF.

This sequence joins TRBV29-1 and TRBJ2-7. The CDR3 consists of 13 residues. The germline gives CDR1 SQVTM, CDR2 ANQGSEA. The CDR3 sequence is CSARPTGTYEQYF.

The chain couples TRBV28 to TRBJ2-2; the D call of TRBD2 rests on TCRdb alone, since no DNA is present to check it. The CDR3 totals 15 residues. Germline-derived CDR1 and CDR2 are MDHEN and SYDVKM. CDR3 protein: CASSISGMNTGELFF.

V is TRBV28 and J is TRBJ2-2; the TCRdb D gene call, TRBD2, has no DNA to confirm it. The CDR3 is 13 residues long. Germline V gene sequence: CDR1 MDHEN, CDR2 SYDVKM. Here the CDR3 reads CASGTSGAGELFF.

This chain joins TRBV6-5 and TRBJ1-5; TCRdb's D call of TRBD1 is untestable without DNA. CDR1 is MNHEY, CDR2 SVGAGI, per germline. The CDR3 extends over 15 amino acids. The CDR3 sequence: CASSLGVDGNQPQHF.

The rearrangement uses TRBV5-1 and TRBJ2-7. The germline V gene has CDR1 SGHRS and CDR2 YFSETQ. This CDR3 is 15 amino acids long. The CDR3: CASSPALGYSYEQYF.

This chain connects TRBV3-1 to TRBJ1-2. This CDR3 spans 15 amino acids. CDR1 LGHDT and CDR2 YNNKEL come from the germline V gene (reference sequence). CDR3 residues: CASSQVVDPAYGYTF.

This chain uses TRBV6-2 or TRBV6-3 with TRBJ2-2. The CDR3 loop spans 14 amino acids. Germline V gene lookup returns CDR1 MNHEY and CDR2 SVGEGT. This chain's CDR3 is CASSYSDDTGELFF.

The chain is built from TRBV2 and TRBJ2-1; absent DNA, TCRdb's TRBD1 call cannot be checked. Per germline, CDR1 SNHLY and CDR2 FYNNEI. The CDR3 extends over 11 amino acids. CDR3 residues: CASARGAEQFF.

The gene calls are TRBV6-6 and TRBJ2-2; TCRdb's D gene call, TRBD1, goes unchecked for lack of DNA. The V gene's germline CDR1 is MNHNY and CDR2 SVGAGI (reference sequence). The CDR3 has 16 amino acids. This CDR3 reads CASSWTDTSNTGELFF.

This chain joins TRBV6-5 and TRBJ1-1. Germline V gene lookup returns CDR1 MNHEY and CDR2 SVGAGI. The CDR3 is made up of 15 amino acids. This CDR3 is CASIQWGKGGTEAFF.

The J gene is TRBJ1-5, the V gene TRBV29-1; TCRdb designates TRBD1, a call that cannot be tested without DNA. The germline V gene has CDR1 SQVTM and CDR2 ANQGSEA. The CDR3 totals 13 residues. The CDR3 loop is CSVPGDSNQPQHF. Complete variable domain (other parts from reference TRBV29-1 and TRBJ1-5): SAVISQKPSRDICQRGTSLTIQCQVDSQVTMMFWYRQQPGQSLTLIATANQGSEATYESGFVIDKFPISRPNLTFSTLTVSNMSPEDSSIYLCSVPGDSNQPQHFGDGTRLSIL.

This chain links TRBV2 with TRBJ2-1; TCRdb names TRBD1, which stays unverified in the absence of DNA. This CDR3 has 14 residues. CDR1 and CDR2 from the germline V gene are SNHLY and FYNNEI. CDR3 sequence reads: CAKNRDRVYNEQFF.

The V call is TRBV30, the J call TRBJ2-3; TCRdb reports TRBD2, a call that lacks DNA to check it against. The CDR3 has 11 amino acids. Germline CDR1 and CDR2: GTSNPN and SVGIG (reference sequence). The CDR3 protein is CAWGETDTQYF.

The chain has TRBV28 and TRBJ2-7; TCRdb returns TRBD1, unconfirmable since there is no DNA. This CDR3 region has 15 residues. From germline, CDR1 is MDHEN and CDR2 SYDVKM. The CDR3 protein is CASSLGDGAFSEQYF.

The chain joins TRBV7-9 to TRBJ1-1; TCRdb gives TRBD1 as the D gene, but with no DNA this cannot be confirmed. Germline V gene lookup returns CDR1 SEHNR and CDR2 FQNEAQ (reference sequence). The length of the CDR3 is 13 residues. The CDR3 loop is CASSPRGLTEAFF. Variable domain in full (rest from reference TRBV7-9 and TRBJ1-1): DTGVSQNPRHKITKRGQNVTFRCDPISEHNRLYWYRQTLGQGPEFLTYFQNEAQLEKSRLLSDRFSAERPKGSFSTLEIQRTEQGDSAMYLCASSPRGLTEAFFGQGTRLTVV.

The chain is built from TRBV7-9 and TRBJ1-4; TCRdb proposes TRBD1, but this gene call is untestable without DNA. This CDR3 comprises 15 residues. CDR1 SEHNR and CDR2 FQNEAQ come from the germline V gene (reference sequence). This CDR3 is CASSGTGGSNEKLFF.

The rearrangement joins TRBV28 to TRBJ2-7; checking the TCRdb D call of TRBD1 is not possible without DNA. This CDR3 contains 13 residues. The V gene's germline CDR1 is MDHEN and CDR2 SYDVKM. The CDR3 reads CASSFRGPGEQYF.

This chain joins TRBV9 and TRBJ2-3; TCRdb reports TRBD1, a call that lacks DNA to check it against. Germline V lookup: CDR1 SGDLS, CDR2 YYNGEE. The CDR3 is 15 amino acids. CDR3 sequence reads: CASSRSGTGTDTQYF.

J is TRBJ2-5 and V is TRBV7-9; lacking DNA, the TRBD1 call made by TCRdb goes unchecked. In germline, CDR1 is SEHNR, CDR2 FQNEAQ (reference sequence). This CDR3 comprises 16 residues. CDR3 sequence: CASSPRGRADEETQYF.